These 24 T cell receptor beta chains were sequenced from one sample in a study of T-cell memory formation after mild COVID-19. From the 5' RACE reads, TCRdb called clonotypes with MiXCR, one entry per CDR3 protein. This sample has nearly 200,000 distinct CDR3 sequences, with about 17% found just once. The sample consisted of PBMCs or a T cell subset sorted from them (not recorded which). These receptors originate from an adult woman who had mild COVID-19 (a few samples of this study predate the infection). Cell type and time point are not known.

This clonotype has a handful of counts. The chain couples TRBV24-1 to TRBJ2-1, with TRBD2 matching 8 bases. With 1 base clipped from V and 4 bases from J, the junction kept 5 bases outside the gene matches. Germline lookup yields CDR1 KGHDR and CDR2 SFDVKD. This CDR3 has 16 amino acids. CDR3 coding DNA: TGTGCCACCAGTGATTTAAGCGGGAGTAGTTACAATGAGCAGTTCTTC. Encoded protein: CATSDLSGSSYNEQFF.

In this sample, this clonotype turned up many times. V and J are TRBV10-3 and TRBJ2-7; tentatively, D is TRBD1 (6 bases). Germline V gives CDR1 ENHRY, CDR2 SYGVKD. V was cut by 10 bases and J by 2 bases, with 21 bases left in between. The CDR3 extends over 15 amino acids. The DNA for the CDR3 is TGTGCCACGATGGGGCGTCGGACAGAGGCCTACGAGCAGTACTTC. As protein: CATMGRRTEAYEQYF.

The chain uses TRBV12-3 or TRBV12-4 and TRBJ2-7; D is possibly TRBD1 (7 bases). This CDR3 region has 14 residues. Trimming pared 5 bases from V and 2 bases from J, leaving 13 bases between. The CDR3 region is CASSPPGGPYEQYF. The CDR3 nucleotides are TGTGCCAGCAGTCCCCCAGGGGGGCCCTACGAGCAGTACTTC.

Only a few counts were recorded for this clonotype. This chain joins TRBV20-1 and TRBJ2-3; 7 nucleotides line up with TRBD2. The CDR3 totals 14 residues. J gave up 3 bases and V 2 bases, and 5 bases lay outside the gene matches. The germline CDR1 and CDR2 sequences are DFQATT and SNEGSKA (reference sequence). CDR3 nucleotide sequence: TGCAGTGCTAGACTAGCGGACCCAACAGATACGCAGTATTTT. This encodes CSARLADPTDTQYF.

CDR3 coding DNA: TGTGCCAGCAGCCCTGACTCCGGGGAGCTGTTTTTT. Translated, it gives CASSPDSGELFF. This chain uses TRBV7-9 with TRBJ2-2; D not resolved. Germline CDR1 SEHNR, CDR2 FQNEAQ (reference sequence). Trimming stripped 5 bases from V and 6 bases from J, with 7 bases between. The CDR3 contains 12 residues.

Ten or more counts support this clonotype. The chain couples TRBV2 to TRBJ2-7; D gene uncertain. Germline lookup yields CDR1 SNHLY and CDR2 FYNNEI. The CDR3 runs 13 residues. Trimming stripped 1 base from V and 3 bases from J, with 7 bases between. The CDR3 DNA reads as TGTGCCAGCAGTGAAGTAATGATCTACGAGCAGTACTTC. Translating it yields CASSEVMIYEQYF. The full variable domain, rest sourced from reference TRBV2 and TRBJ2-7, is EPEVTQTPSHQVTQMGQEVILRCVPISNHLYFYWYRQILGQKVEFLVSFYNNEISEKSEIFDDQFSVERPDGSNFTLKIRSTKLEDSAMYFCASSEVMIYEQYFGPGTRLTVT.

The chain combines TRBV20-1 with TRBJ2-3, with a weak D call TRBD2 (5 bases). This CDR3 has 15 amino acids. In germline, CDR1 is DFQATT, CDR2 SNEGSKA (reference sequence). Between the trimmed V and J ends, which lost 0 bases and 3 bases, there was a span of 13 bases. This chain's CDR3 is CSARDYGVTTDTQYF. In DNA, the CDR3 is TGCAGTGCTAGAGATTACGGGGTCACGACAGATACGCAGTATTTT.

This clonotype was counted a few times. The CDR3: CASSRSMNTEAFF. DNA of the CDR3: TGTGCCAGCAGCCGGAGTATGAACACTGAAGCTTTCTTT. This chain joins TRBV6-1 and TRBJ1-1, with unresolved D. The CDR3 is made up of 13 amino acids. CDR1 is MNHNS and CDR2 is SASEGT in the germline V gene. V gave up 6 bases and J gave up 0 bases, with 8 bases separating them.

This clonotype was seen a few times. The chain combines TRBV4-1 with TRBJ2-7; 9 bases line up with TRBD1. Germline loops: CDR1 MGHRA, CDR2 YSYEKL. V dropped 1 base and J dropped 4; count of bases not matched to a gene: 5. The CDR3 runs 15 residues. The CDR3 spells CASSQGGQGYYEQYF. The CDR3 region has the DNA TGCGCCAGCAGCCAAGGGGGACAGGGTTATTACGAGCAGTACTTC.

The V and J genes are TRBV7-9 and TRBJ2-3; 9 bases are a match to TRBD1. V shed 6 bases, J shed 3 bases, and the junction held 4 bases outside the gene matches. This CDR3 comprises 14 residues. Germline V gene sequence: CDR1 SEHNR, CDR2 FQNEAQ (reference sequence). This CDR3 is CASRLQGATDTQYF. Here the CDR3 DNA reads TGTGCCAGCAGGCTACAGGGGGCGACAGATACGCAGTATTTT.

The V call is TRBV24-1, the J call TRBJ1-1, with 8 bases aligning to TRBD1. The CDR3 runs 13 residues. Germline CDR1 and CDR2: KGHDR and SFDVKD. J lost 1 base, V lost 7 bases, and 1 base had no gene match. The CDR3 nucleotides read TGTGCCACCAGCGGGACAGGGAACACTGAAGCTTTCTTT. This gives the protein CATSGTGNTEAFF.

This clonotype came up many times. This chain links TRBV2 with TRBJ2-1; D is unresolved. The germline V and J ends were trimmed by 6 bases and 5 bases, with 5 bases remaining between them. Germline V gene data show CDR1 as SNHLY and CDR2 as FYNNEI. The CDR3 contains 11 residues. CDR3: CASSENNEQFF. For the CDR3, the DNA is TGTGCCAGCAGCGAGAACAATGAGCAGTTCTTC.

The chain employs TRBV12-3 or TRBV12-4 and TRBJ2-1; 9 nucleotides agree with TRBD2. The CDR3 is 13 residues long. With 3 bases clipped from V and 12 bases from J, the junction kept 6 bases outside the gene matches. The CDR3 region is CASSFPSGRRQFF. The DNA of the CDR3 is TGTGCCAGCAGTTTCCCAAGCGGGAGGCGGCAGTTCTTC.

This clonotype turned up a few times. CDR3 sequence (DNA): TGTGCCAGCAGCTTAAGTTTTGGACTAGCGGAAAAAGTAGCCAAAAACATTCAGTACTTC. Translation: CASSLSFGLAEKVAKNIQYF. The V gene is TRBV11-3, the J gene TRBJ2-4; 10 bases map to TRBD2. The germline CDR1 and CDR2 sequences are SGHNT and YENEEA. The CDR3 is 20 amino acids. V lost 2 bases to trimming and J lost 0 bases; unmatched junction nucleotides: 13.

V usage is TRBV7-2 and J usage is TRBJ2-1, with TRBD1 identical over 10 bases. V shed 6 bases and J 9 bases; nucleotides not matched to a gene: 5. This CDR3 spans 13 amino acids. Germline V lookup: CDR1 SGHTA, CDR2 FQGNSA. In DNA, the CDR3 is TGTGCCAGCAGTACGGACAGGGGGGTTGAGCAGTTCTTC. Its translation: CASSTDRGVEQFF.

V and J are TRBV20-1 and TRBJ2-3; 7 bases are a match to TRBD1. CDR3 length: 15 amino acids. Germline V lookup: CDR1 DFQATT, CDR2 SNEGSKA (reference sequence). With 8 bases clipped from V and 4 bases from J, the junction kept 15 bases outside the gene matches. CDR3 DNA: TGCAGTCCGCACCCACCGACAGGGCGGGCAGATACGCAGTATTTT. Its translation is CSPHPPTGRADTQYF.

This clonotype has more than one count but fewer than ten. This chain joins TRBV3-1 and TRBJ1-6, with 7 bases that match TRBD1. The CDR3 contains 15 residues. From germline, CDR1 is LGHDT and CDR2 YNNKEL (reference sequence). V was pared by 1 base and J by 9 bases, with 6 bases of the junction left unmatched. CDR3 loop: CASSQGGQLRSPLHF. The CDR3 region has the DNA TGTGCCAGCAGCCAAGGGGGACAGTTACGTTCACCCCTCCACTTT.

Ten or more counts support this clonotype. The V and J genes are TRBV7-2 and TRBJ1-2; TRBD1 matches 8 bases. This CDR3 spans 13 amino acids. Germline CDR1 is SGHTA and CDR2 is FQGNSA. V was pared by 4 bases and J by 5 bases, with 3 bases of the junction left unmatched. The CDR3 coding sequence is TGTGCCAGCAGCTCCGGACAGGGTTATGGCTACACCTTC. As protein: CASSSGQGYGYTF.

This clonotype was found a few times. The genes are TRBV6-1 and TRBJ1-5; D might be TRBD1 (5 bases). V shed 8 bases and J shed 6 bases, with 20 bases lying between them. Germline V gene data show CDR1 as MNHNS and CDR2 as SASEGT. CDR3 length equals 15 residues. CDR3 in DNA: TGTGCCAGCTTAATAGGGACCGTCGGGACTCAGCCCCAGCATTTT. The encoded protein is CASLIGTVGTQPQHF.

This clonotype has just a few counts. The genes are TRBV12-3 or TRBV12-4 and TRBJ1-1, with D maybe TRBD1 (6 bases). V was cut by 5 bases and J by 9 bases, with 19 bases left in between. The CDR3 contains 14 residues. The CDR3 region is CASSVQGTGLKAFF. For the CDR3, the DNA is TGTGCCAGCAGTGTTCAGGGGACGGGACTTAAAGCTTTCTTT.

This clonotype has a handful of counts. The V call is TRBV7-3, the J call TRBJ2-1; tentative D call: TRBD2 (5 bases). The V gene's germline CDR1 is SGHTA and CDR2 FQGTGA. The CDR3 contains 14 residues. Deletions cut 3 bases from V and 6 bases from J, with 12 bases between. CDR3 sequence (DNA): TGTGCCAGCAGCTTTACCCTAGCTGCCAATGAGCAGTTCTTC. Amino acids: CASSFTLAANEQFF.

This clonotype has more than one count but fewer than ten. The chain is built from TRBV4-3 and TRBJ2-5; 12 positions match TRBD1. Germline-derived CDR1 and CDR2 are LGHNA and YSLEER. With 1 base clipped from V and 1 base from J, the junction kept 10 bases outside the gene matches. The CDR3 extends over 19 amino acids. CDR3 sequence: CASSQVHGTGGVSQETQYF. CDR3 coding DNA: TGCGCCAGCAGCCAAGTCCACGGGACAGGGGGCGTAAGCCAAGAGACCCAGTACTTC.

The rearrangement uses TRBV21-1 and TRBJ1-5; the D segment call TRBD1 is taken from the table without a DNA check. TRBV21-1 is a documented pseudogene. The length of the CDR3 is 19 residues. The CDR3 reads CASSKEAGGYSRCNQPQHF. CDR3 bases: TGTGCCAGCAGCAAAGAGGCAGGGGGCTACTCTCGTTGCAATCAGCCCCAGCATTTT.

V gene TRBV5-1 combines with J gene TRBJ2-4; the D gene is possibly TRBD1 (5 bases). V was shortened by 2 bases and J by 8 bases, with 14 bases between the two germline ends. The CDR3 covers 14 residues. Germline V gene data show CDR1 as SGHRS and CDR2 as YFSETQ. The CDR3 DNA follows: TGCGCCAGCAGCTTTTCAGGGTTGGTGGACATTCAGTACTTC. It specifies CASSFSGLVDIQYF. The whole variable domain, remainder taken from reference TRBV5-1 and TRBJ2-4, is KAGVTQTPRYLIKTRGQQVTLSCSPISGHRSVSWYQQTPGQGLQFLFEYFSETQRNKGNFPGRFSGRQFSNSRSEMNVSTLELGDSALYLCASSFSGLVDIQYFGAGTRLSVL.